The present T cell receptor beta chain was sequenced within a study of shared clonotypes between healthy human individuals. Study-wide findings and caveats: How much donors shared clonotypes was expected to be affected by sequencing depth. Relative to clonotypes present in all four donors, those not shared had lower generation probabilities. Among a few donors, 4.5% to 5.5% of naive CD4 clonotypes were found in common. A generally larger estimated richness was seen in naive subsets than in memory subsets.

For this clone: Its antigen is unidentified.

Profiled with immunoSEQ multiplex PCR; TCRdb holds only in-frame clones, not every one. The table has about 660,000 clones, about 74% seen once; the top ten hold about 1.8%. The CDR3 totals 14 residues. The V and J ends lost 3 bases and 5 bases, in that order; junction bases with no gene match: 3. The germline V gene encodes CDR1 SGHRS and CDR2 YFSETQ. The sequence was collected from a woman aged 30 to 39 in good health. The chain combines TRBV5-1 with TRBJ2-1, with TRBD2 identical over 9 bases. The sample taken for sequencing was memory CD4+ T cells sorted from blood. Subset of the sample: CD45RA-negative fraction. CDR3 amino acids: CASSSLAGDNEQFF. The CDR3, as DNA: TGCGCCAGCAGCTCCTTAGCGGGAGACAATGAGCAGTTCTTC.